Shown below are 25 T cell receptor beta chains from a single sample sequenced in a study of T cell changes during pregnancy in multiple sclerosis. Data came from immunoSEQ multiplex PCR; TCRdb stores just in-frame clones and leaves some out. Counted here are about 67,000 clones, 90% occurring once; the ten biggest clones make up about 1.5%. Source: peripheral blood, taken in the third trimester of pregnancy. These TCRs come from a female donor with multiple sclerosis, enrolled in a pregnancy study.

V gene TRBV4-2 combines with J gene TRBJ2-7, with TRBD2 as a possible D gene (6 bases). Germline loops: CDR1 LGHNA, CDR2 YNFKEQ. This CDR3 comprises 14 residues. Trimming left V 0 bases short and J 3 bases short, with 9 bases between. The CDR3 reads CASSQDWDFYEQYF. The CDR3 nucleotides read TGTGCCAGCAGCCAAGATTGGGACTTCTACGAGCAGTACTTC.

The V gene is TRBV5-1, the J gene TRBJ2-5, with 9 nucleotides matching TRBD2. Near its end, the DNA agrees better with TRBJ2-7, so the J call may be wrong. In germline, CDR1 is SGHRS, CDR2 YFSETQ. CDR3 length equals 15 residues. CDR3: CASSVAGELGHEQYF. The CDR3 DNA reads as TGCGCCAGCAGCGTAGCGGGGGAATTGGGCCACGAGCAGTACTTC.

V is TRBV10-1 and J is TRBJ2-1; TRBD1 matches 10 bases. There are 17 residues in the CDR3. After removal of 2 bases from V and 7 bases from J, the junction contained 11 bases not matched to a gene. CDR1 and CDR2 (germline): WNHNN, SYGVQD (reference sequence). This CDR3 reads CASSEERWTGGNNEQFF. For the CDR3, the DNA is TGCGCCAGCAGTGAGGAGCGGTGGACAGGGGGAAATAATGAGCAGTTCTTC.

This clone has just one count. J is TRBJ1-4 and V is TRBV2; D is undetermined. CDR1 is SNHLY, CDR2 FYNNEI, per germline. V dropped 10 bases and J dropped 0 bases, with 15 bases sitting between them. The CDR3 runs to 15 residues. CDR3 sequence: CATKPKSATNEKLFF. The CDR3, as DNA: TGTGCCACCAAGCCGAAGAGCGCAACTAATGAAAAACTGTTTTTT.

This clone showed up just once. The V gene is TRBV6-5, the J gene TRBJ1-4; a weak D match, TRBD1 (6 bases). The length of the CDR3 is 15 residues. Trimming cost V 6 bases and J 5 bases, with 16 bases left between them. CDR1 and CDR2 from the germline V gene are MNHEY and SVGAGI. The chain's CDR3 is CASRAPGQDNEKLFF. The DNA for the CDR3 is TGTGCCAGCAGGGCCCCGGGACAAGACAATGAAAAACTGTTTTTT.

This clone has only a few counts. The genes are TRBV7-2 and TRBJ1-4; D unresolved. The V end lost 2 bases, the J end lost 8 bases, and 15 bases lay between the germline ends. CDR1 is SGHTA and CDR2 is FQGNSA in the germline V gene. The CDR3 consists of 15 residues. This CDR3 reads CASSLKPGINEKLFF. CDR3 nucleotide sequence: TGTGCCAGCAGCTTAAAACCAGGCATTAACGAAAAACTGTTTTTT.

The J gene is TRBJ1-6, the V gene TRBV5-6; D is uncertain. The ends were cut back, 2 bases at V and 2 bases at J, with 17 bases in the middle. The CDR3 extends over 18 amino acids. Germline V gives CDR1 SGHDT, CDR2 YYEEEE. The CDR3 nucleotides are TGTGCCAGCAGCTTTGGAGGTCGGCATTCCACCTATAATTCACCCCTCCACTTT. Amino acids: CASSFGGRHSTYNSPLHF.

The CDR3 is CASSPRYSSPLHF. The CDR3 DNA reads as TGTGCCAGCAGCCCCCGGTACTCCTCACCCCTCCACTTT. The V gene is TRBV14, the J gene TRBJ1-6, with D hard to call. Germline assignment: CDR1 SGHDN and CDR2 FVKESK. The CDR3 is 13 amino acids. The V gene lost 4 bases and the J gene lost 10 bases, with 11 bases spanning the gap.

V and J are TRBV25-1 and TRBJ2-5, with D unresolved. V dropped 5 bases and J dropped 5 bases, with 12 bases sitting between them. Germline loops: CDR1 MGHDK, CDR2 SYGVNS. The CDR3 covers 13 residues. The CDR3 is CASSSLQQETQYF. CDR3 nucleotides: TGTGCCAGCAGTTCGTTACAACAGGAGACCCAGTACTTC.

The chain carries TRBV6-1 and TRBJ2-5, with D unclear. The germline CDR1 and CDR2 sequences are MNHNS and SASEGT. This CDR3 comprises 13 residues. Trimming took 6 bases from V and 0 from J, leaving 8 bases between them. CDR3 sequence: CASRLEYQETQYF. Written as DNA, the CDR3 is TGTGCCAGCAGGCTAGAGTACCAAGAGACCCAGTACTTC.

V and J are TRBV30 and TRBJ1-1, with 7 bases identical to TRBD1. CDR3 size: 17 residues. CDR1 is GTSNPN, CDR2 SVGIG, per germline (reference sequence). Trimming at V came to 4 bases and at J to 0 bases, leaving 14 bases not matched to a gene. DNA for the CDR3: TGTGCCTGGATCAGCTTCCTCACAGGGGATTTGAACACTGAAGCTTTCTTT. Protein product: CAWISFLTGDLNTEAFF.

V is TRBV7-2 and J is TRBJ1-2; 8 positions match TRBD1. The CDR3 totals 15 residues. Germline V gene lookup returns CDR1 SGHTA and CDR2 FQGNSA. V dropped 4 bases and J dropped 8; count of bases not matched to a gene: 12. The CDR3 loop is CASSWAGQGAGGYTF. DNA of the CDR3: TGTGCCAGCAGCTGGGCCGGGCAGGGGGCGGGGGGCTACACCTTC.

In its sample, this clone was seen once. CDR3 coding DNA: TGTGCCAGCAGCCAAGATATAGGCGGGAGACAGACCGGGGAGCTGTTTTTT. This encodes CASSQDIGGRQTGELFF. V and J are TRBV4-2 and TRBJ2-2, with 7 bases matching TRBD2. The junction had 9 bases not matched to a gene; V was cut back by 0 bases and J by 5 bases. The germline V gene encodes CDR1 LGHNA and CDR2 YNFKEQ. This CDR3 is 17 amino acids long.

This clone appeared once. The chain combines TRBV5-8 with TRBJ1-4, with unresolved D. CDR3 size: 16 residues. The V gene's germline CDR1 is SGHTS and CDR2 YDEGEE. V was shortened by 0 bases and J by 0 bases, with 9 bases between the two germline ends. The CDR3 loop reads CASSLARRTTNEKLFF. The CDR3 DNA follows: TGTGCCAGCAGCTTGGCTAGGAGAACAACTAATGAAAAACTGTTTTTT. The full variable domain, rest sourced from reference TRBV5-8 and TRBJ1-4, is EAGVTQSPTHLIKTRGQQATLRCSPISGHTSVYWYQQALGLGLQFLLWYDEGEERNRGNFPPRFSGRQFPNYSSELNVNALELEDSALYLCASSLARRTTNEKLFFGSGTQLSVL.

CDR3 sequence (DNA): TGTGCCAGCAGTTTTTTGGACAGGGGTTATGAAAAACTGTTTTTT. Translation: CASSFLDRGYEKLFF. The chain combines TRBV5-6 with TRBJ1-4; 9 nucleotides line up with TRBD1. Germline assignment: CDR1 SGHDT and CDR2 YYEEEE. V lost 5 bases, J lost 6 bases, and 8 bases stayed unmatched. CDR3 length equals 15 residues.

The V call is TRBV5-5, the J call TRBJ1-1; D gene unclear. The CDR3 length is 14 residues. Per the germline V gene, CDR1 is SGHKS and CDR2 is YYEKEE (reference sequence). V lost 3 bases and J 0 bases, leaving 9 bases between the germline ends. The CDR3: CASSWARMNTEAFF. The CDR3, as DNA: TGTGCCAGCAGCTGGGCCCGCATGAACACTGAAGCTTTCTTT. The whole variable domain, remainder taken from reference TRBV5-5 and TRBJ1-1, is DAGVTQSPTHLIKTRGQQVTLRCSPISGHKSVSWYQQVLGQGPQFIFQYYEKEERGRGNFPDRFSARQFPNYSSELNVNALLLGDSALYLCASSWARMNTEAFFGQGTRLTVV.

CDR3 amino acids: CASSSSVGTDTQYF. The CDR3 coding sequence is TGTGCCAGTAGTTCCTCGGTGGGCACAGATACGCAGTATTTT. The rearrangement links TRBV19 to TRBJ2-3; D call uncertain. CDR1 is LNHDA and CDR2 is SQIVND in the germline V gene (reference sequence). V was shortened by 5 bases and J by 1 base, with 10 bases between the two germline ends. This CDR3 is built from 14 residues.

The chain links TRBV27 to TRBJ2-1; the match to TRBD1 covers 8 bases. V was pared by 5 bases and J by 5 bases, with 8 bases of the junction left unmatched. In germline, CDR1 is MNHEY, CDR2 SMNVEV (reference sequence). This CDR3 region has 15 residues. The CDR3 nucleotides read TGTGCCAGCAGTCTCCCCGGGACAGGCAACAATGAGCAGTTCTTC. Encoded protein: CASSLPGTGNNEQFF.

The chain carries TRBV6-5 and TRBJ1-6; no reliable D call. The CDR3 length is 8 residues. The V gene lost 10 bases and the J gene lost 13 bases, with 5 bases spanning the gap. The germline V gene encodes CDR1 MNHEY and CDR2 SVGAGI. In DNA, the CDR3 is TGTGCCACCCCTCCCCTCCACTTT. It specifies CATPPLHF.

The chain recombines TRBV7-2 with TRBJ2-7; 9 nucleotides align to TRBD2. This CDR3 is 15 amino acids long. Trimming cost V 4 bases and J 5 bases; bases outside gene matches: 9. The germline gives CDR1 SGHTA, CDR2 FQGNSA. As DNA, the CDR3 is TGTGCCAGCAGCTCCCTGGGACTAGCTACGGACGAGCAGTACTTC. It encodes CASSSLGLATDEQYF.

The chain employs TRBV5-6 and TRBJ1-1; D remains ambiguous. The CDR3 consists of 13 residues. From germline, CDR1 is SGHDT and CDR2 YYEEEE. Trimming shortened V by 1 base and J by 6 bases, and 10 bases separated the two germline ends. The CDR3 here is CASSLFIGAEAFF. The DNA for the CDR3 is TGTGCCAGCAGCTTGTTTATCGGTGCTGAAGCTTTCTTT.

This rearrangement joins TRBV5-4 to TRBJ2-7, with a weak D call TRBD1 (6 bases). The V gene lost 2 bases and the J gene lost 0 bases, with 15 bases spanning the gap. Germline-derived CDR1 and CDR2 are SGHNT and YYREEE (reference sequence). The CDR3 sequence is 16 residues long. The CDR3 is CASSFHQGLISYEQYF. The CDR3 DNA is TGTGCCAGCAGCTTTCATCAGGGGTTGATCTCCTACGAGCAGTACTTC.

The rearrangement uses TRBV19 and TRBJ1-1; 9 nucleotides match TRBD1. This CDR3 is 13 amino acids long. After removal of 5 bases from V and 7 bases from J, the junction contained 5 bases not matched to a gene. Germline CDR1 reads LNHDA; CDR2 reads SQIVND (reference sequence). The CDR3 is CASSDRGGDEAFF. CDR3 nucleotide sequence: TGTGCCAGTAGTGACAGGGGGGGTGATGAAGCTTTCTTT.

This chain connects TRBV6-5 to TRBJ2-1; 9 nucleotides align to TRBD1. V was clipped by 0 bases and J by 2 bases; unmatched bases: 2. This CDR3 has 16 amino acids. Germline V lookup: CDR1 MNHEY, CDR2 SVGAGI. The CDR3, as DNA: TGTGCCAGCAGTTACTCGGGACAGGGAACCTACAATGAGCAGTTCTTC. Translation: CASSYSGQGTYNEQFF.

The rearrangement links TRBV27 to TRBJ2-7, with D hard to call. CDR1 is MNHEY, CDR2 SMNVEV, per germline (reference sequence). This CDR3 is built from 14 residues. Trimming left V 1 base short and J 2 bases short, with 9 bases between. The CDR3 region is CASSLFVSAYEQYF. The CDR3 DNA sequence: TGTGCCAGCAGTTTATTCGTCAGCGCCTACGAGCAGTACTTC.